This entry is about one T cell receptor (beta chain). What it binds is unknown. The sample is drawn from a study of blood T cells in healthy people across ages. Findings and caveats of the study: Older age coincided with a roughly linear decline in TCR beta diversity per million T cells. Samples with more naive T cells showed higher observed beta diversity.

Then a second PCR, running roughly 7 to 11 cycles, was carried out with a sample-barcoded 5' primer and a J-beta primer mix. Every molecule of cDNA carried a tag from a template-switch adaptor with 12 random nucleotides. MiXCR, applied by TCRdb to the 5' RACE reads, yields one record per CDR3 protein. The sample contains over 1,500,000 distinct CDR3 sequences, 49% of which appear only once. There are 14 residues in the CDR3. V trimming: 3 bases; J trimming: 5 bases; junction bases outside the gene matches: 6. The V gene's germline CDR1 is LGHDT and CDR2 YNNKEL (reference sequence). The specimen sequenced was blood. The origin of this receptor is a woman in her 40s in good health. This rearrangement joins TRBV3-1 to TRBJ1-2, with 7 nucleotides matching TRBD1. The CDR3 reads CASSQGQRGYGYTF. CDR3 DNA: TGTGCCAGCAGCCAGGGACAGCGAGGTTATGGCTACACCTTC.